One and the same sample provided the 9 T cell receptor beta chains below, sequenced in a study of cytomegalovirus exposure and HLA in healthy donors. Vbeta (60) and Jbeta (13) primers were used in the PCR. TCRdb keeps only in-frame clones here, not all; method: immunoSEQ multiplex PCR. Of hundreds of thousands of clones listed, 82% are singletons. Sequences were obtained from PBMCs. The receptors here all came from a man aged 35 to 55 in good health and CMV-seropositive.

The chain joins TRBV9 to TRBJ2-1, with D hard to call. CDR1 and CDR2 from the germline V gene are SGDLS and YYNGEE. The ends were cut back, 1 base at V and 0 bases at J, with 5 bases in the middle. CDR3 size: 14 residues. The CDR3 loop reads CASSVRLSYNEQFF. The CDR3 bases are TGTGCCAGCAGCGTAAGACTCTCCTACAATGAGCAGTTCTTC.

A single count supports this clone. This chain links TRBV5-1 with TRBJ2-1; TRBD2 agrees at 15 bases. Germline V lookup: CDR1 SGHRS, CDR2 YFSETQ. The CDR3 consists of 16 residues. Unmatched junction bases numbered 8, after V lost 4 bases and J lost 9 bases. In DNA, the CDR3 is TGCGCCAGCAGCAGGGGACTAGCGGGAGGCAGTGGTGAGCAGTTCTTC. Its protein product is CASSRGLAGGSGEQFF.

This chain uses TRBV14 with TRBJ2-2, with a weak D call TRBD1 (6 bases). Germline V gives CDR1 SGHDN, CDR2 FVKESK. Trimming took off 3 bases at V and 1 base at J, with 6 bases between the two ends. CDR3 length: 14 residues. DNA of the CDR3: TGTGCCAGCAGCCAGGGACAGAACACCGGGGAGCTGTTTTTT. Protein sequence: CASSQGQNTGELFF.

V is TRBV5-4 and J is TRBJ2-5, with D perhaps TRBD2 (5 bases). Trimming left V 0 bases short and J 4 bases short, with 13 bases between. The CDR3 has 15 residues. The germline CDR1 and CDR2 sequences are SGHNT and YYREEE (reference sequence). In nucleotides, the CDR3 is TGTGCCAGCAGCTTGGGAGGGAGTATGGCAGAGACCCAGTACTTC. It encodes CASSLGGSMAETQYF.

This sequence joins TRBV18 and TRBJ1-1; D ambiguous. Germline V gene data show CDR1 as KGHSH and CDR2 as LQKENI. CDR3 length: 16 amino acids. V was trimmed by 6 bases and J by 1 base, leaving 18 bases between them. In DNA, the CDR3 is TGTGCCAGCTCCCAGGACGGGAGCTTTAGGAACACTGAAGCTTTCTTT. Translating gives CASSQDGSFRNTEAFF.

J is TRBJ2-5 and V is TRBV5-1; tentative D call: TRBD2 (6 bases). This CDR3 has 17 amino acids. Trimming left V 2 bases short and J 1 base short, with 18 bases between. Germline CDR1 SGHRS, CDR2 YFSETQ. The CDR3 nucleotides are TGCGCCAGCAGCTTAGTAGCGTCGGGGGAGTCCCAAGAGACCCAGTACTTC. It yields the protein CASSLVASGESQETQYF.

The V call is TRBV6-1, the J call TRBJ1-2; 7 bases agree with TRBD1. Germline loops: CDR1 MNHNS, CDR2 SASEGT. V gave up 9 bases and J gave up 2 bases; unmatched junction bases: 9. The CDR3 length is 14 residues. CDR3 residues: CASNDKTGNYGYTF. The CDR3 DNA reads as TGTGCCAGTAATGATAAGACAGGGAACTATGGCTACACCTTC.

The chain couples TRBV2 to TRBJ1-3; D is undetermined. V was shortened by 0 bases and J by 11 bases, with 8 bases between the two germline ends. The V gene's germline CDR1 is SNHLY and CDR2 FYNNEI. The CDR3 totals 12 residues. The CDR3 DNA reads as TGTGCCAGCAGTGAAGCGCGGGTCCCCATATATTTT. Protein product: CASSEARVPIYF.

This clone was picked up a small number of times. This rearrangement joins TRBV5-4 to TRBJ2-5; tentative D call: TRBD2 (6 bases). The germline CDR1 and CDR2 sequences are SGHNT and YYREEE (reference sequence). Trimming cost V 3 bases and J 2 bases, with 8 bases left between them. The CDR3 sequence is 13 residues long. The CDR3 nucleotides are TGTGCCAGCAGCTCGGGACTTCAAGAGACCCAGTACTTC. Residues: CASSSGLQETQYF.